This TCR beta chain is drawn from a study of a mutant IDH1 vaccine in newly diagnosed glioma. At the level of the study: Scheduled for weeks 1, 3, 5, 7, 11, 15, 19 and 23, eight vaccinations were given to patients. Earlier therapy was either radiotherapy, temozolomide, or both, and most got both. Commencement of vaccination occurred 4-6 weeks following radiotherapy alone, or concurrently with temozolomide cycles.

V was shortened by 2 bases and J by 5 bases, with 12 bases between the two germline ends. Looked up from germline, CDR1 is SNHLY and CDR2 is FYNNEI. The CDR3 consists of 14 residues. TCRdb's copy holds only in-frame clones and misses some; the assay was immunoSEQ multiplex PCR. The table records roughly 50,000 clones, roughly three quarters of them present only once. This clone was seen more than once but under ten times. Its cognate antigen is unknown. Time point of the sample: week 23, last vaccination. All doses held 300 ug of mutant IDH1 20-mer peptide, with topical imiquimod. This receptor was taken from a woman in her thirties or forties with glioma. Some clones in this sample may be carry-over from other donors' samples. The rearrangement links TRBV2 to TRBJ1-2, with a possible D match to TRBD1 (5 bases). Sequencing used PBMCs, obtained from a glioma patient whose treatment included an IDH1 peptide vaccine. This CDR3 is CASSETSGRYGYTF. DNA of the CDR3: TGTGCCAGCAGTGAAACGTCAGGGAGGTATGGCTACACCTTC.